This T cell receptor (beta chain) was captured by sequencing in a study of blood T cell repertoires in COVID-19. Study summary: T cells, B-cell-depleted T cells, or PBMCs provided the cDNA or gDNA that served as material.

Germline V CDR1 and CDR2: LNHNV, YYDKDF (reference sequence). The V gene end was trimmed by 1 base and the J gene end by 0 bases; junction bases not matched to a gene: 2. The CDR3 consists of 17 residues. In the source study's methods: Researchers report that nucleated cell counts were estimated from reference gene primer amplification. The table came from immunoSEQ multiplex PCR; TCRdb's copy has only in-frame clones and leaves some out. V and J calls plus clone size are reproduced from that table; the DNA served to infer D and trimming. The data hold fewer than 250,000 clones, with roughly 85% observed a single time.

The V gene is TRBV15, the J gene TRBJ1-6; 8 bases map to TRBD1. The receptor comes from a middle-aged woman with active or convalescent COVID-19. The sequenced sample consisted of peripheral blood. The CDR3 protein is CATSRGQGSSYNSPLHF. The CDR3 DNA is TGTGCCACCAGCAGAGGACAGGGGAGCTCCTATAATTCACCCCTCCACTTT.